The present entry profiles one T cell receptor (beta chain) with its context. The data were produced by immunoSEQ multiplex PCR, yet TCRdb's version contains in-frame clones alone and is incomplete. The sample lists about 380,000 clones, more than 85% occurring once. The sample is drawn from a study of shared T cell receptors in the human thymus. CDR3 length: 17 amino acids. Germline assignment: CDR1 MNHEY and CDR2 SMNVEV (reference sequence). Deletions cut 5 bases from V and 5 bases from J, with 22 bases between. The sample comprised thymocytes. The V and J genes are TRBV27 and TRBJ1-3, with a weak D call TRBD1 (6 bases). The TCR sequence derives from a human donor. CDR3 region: CASSPYPLAGVRNTIYF. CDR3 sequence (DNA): TGTGCCAGCAGTCCTTACCCCTTGGCAGGGGTGAGAAACACCATATATTTT.